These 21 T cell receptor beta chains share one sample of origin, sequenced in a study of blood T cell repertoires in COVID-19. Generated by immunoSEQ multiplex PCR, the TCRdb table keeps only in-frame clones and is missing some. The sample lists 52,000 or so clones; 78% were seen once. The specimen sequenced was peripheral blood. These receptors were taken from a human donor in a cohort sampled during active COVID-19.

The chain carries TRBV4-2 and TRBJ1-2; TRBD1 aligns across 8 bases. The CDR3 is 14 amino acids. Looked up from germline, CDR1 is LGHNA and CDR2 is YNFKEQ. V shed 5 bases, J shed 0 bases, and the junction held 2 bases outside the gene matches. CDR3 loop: CASSGQGTNYGYTF. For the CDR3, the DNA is TGTGCCAGCAGCGGACAGGGTACTAACTATGGCTACACCTTC.

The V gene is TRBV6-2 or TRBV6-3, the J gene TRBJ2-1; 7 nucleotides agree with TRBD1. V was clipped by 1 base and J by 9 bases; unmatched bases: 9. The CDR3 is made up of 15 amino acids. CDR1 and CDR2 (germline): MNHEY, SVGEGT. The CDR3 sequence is CASSYWTGINGEQFF. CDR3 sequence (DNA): TGTGCCAGCAGTTACTGGACAGGTATTAACGGTGAGCAGTTCTTC.

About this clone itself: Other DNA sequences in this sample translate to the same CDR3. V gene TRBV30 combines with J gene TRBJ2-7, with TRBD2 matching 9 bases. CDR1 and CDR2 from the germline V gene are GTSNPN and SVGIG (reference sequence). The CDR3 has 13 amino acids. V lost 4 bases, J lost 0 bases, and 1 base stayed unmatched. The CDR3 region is CAWTSGNSYEQYF. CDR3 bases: TGTGCCTGGACTAGCGGGAACTCCTACGAGCAGTACTTC.

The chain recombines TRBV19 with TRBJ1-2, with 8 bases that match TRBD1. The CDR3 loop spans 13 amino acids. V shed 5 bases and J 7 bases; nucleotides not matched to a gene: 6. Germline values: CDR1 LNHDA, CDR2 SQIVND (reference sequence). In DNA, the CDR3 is TGTGCCAGTAGTCTGGACAGGGTGGTTGGCTACACCTTC. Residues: CASSLDRVVGYTF.

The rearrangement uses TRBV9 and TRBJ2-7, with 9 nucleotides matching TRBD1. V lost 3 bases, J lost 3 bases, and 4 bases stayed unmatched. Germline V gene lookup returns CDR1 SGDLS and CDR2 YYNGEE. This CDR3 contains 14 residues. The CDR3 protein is CASSGPDRGYEQYF. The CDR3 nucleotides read TGTGCCAGCAGCGGACCGGACAGGGGCTACGAGCAGTACTTC.

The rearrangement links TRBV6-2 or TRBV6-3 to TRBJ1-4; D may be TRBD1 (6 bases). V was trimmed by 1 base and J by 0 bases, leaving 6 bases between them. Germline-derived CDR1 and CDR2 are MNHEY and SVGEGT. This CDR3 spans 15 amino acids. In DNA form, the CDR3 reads TGTGCCAGCAGTTACTGGACAGCAACTAATGAAAAACTGTTTTTT. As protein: CASSYWTATNEKLFF.

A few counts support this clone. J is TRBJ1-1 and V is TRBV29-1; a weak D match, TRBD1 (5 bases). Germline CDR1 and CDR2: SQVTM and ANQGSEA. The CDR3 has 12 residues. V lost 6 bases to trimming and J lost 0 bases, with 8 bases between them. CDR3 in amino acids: CSVRDLNTEAFF. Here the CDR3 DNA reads TGCAGCGTAAGGGACTTGAACACTGAAGCTTTCTTT.

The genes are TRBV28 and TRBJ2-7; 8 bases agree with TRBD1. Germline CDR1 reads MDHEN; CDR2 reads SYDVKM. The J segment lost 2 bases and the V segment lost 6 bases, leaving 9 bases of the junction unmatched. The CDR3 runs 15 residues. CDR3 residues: CASSAHQGAPYEQYF. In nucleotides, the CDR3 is TGTGCCAGCAGCGCACACCAGGGGGCCCCCTACGAGCAGTACTTC.

CDR3 DNA sequence: TGTGCCACCCAAAGGGACTCTGGAGAAAAACTGTTTTTT. Translating it yields CATQRDSGEKLFF. The chain is built from TRBV2 and TRBJ1-4; D possibly corresponds to TRBD1 (5 bases). CDR1 and CDR2 from the germline V gene are SNHLY and FYNNEI. V was clipped by 10 bases and J by 8 bases, with 17 bases between them. CDR3 length equals 13 residues. Full variable domain (rest looked up from reference TRBV2 and TRBJ1-4): EPEVTQTPSHQVTQMGQEVILRCVPISNHLYFYWYRQILGQKVEFLVSFYNNEISEKSEIFDDQFSVERPDGSNFTLKIRSTKLEDSAMYFCATQRDSGEKLFFGSGTQLSVL.

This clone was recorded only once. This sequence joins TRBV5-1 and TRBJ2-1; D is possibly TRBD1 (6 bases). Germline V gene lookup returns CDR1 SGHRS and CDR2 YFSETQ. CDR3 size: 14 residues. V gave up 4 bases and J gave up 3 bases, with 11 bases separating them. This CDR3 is CASSEQGRYNEQFF. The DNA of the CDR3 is TGCGCCAGCAGCGAACAGGGCCGCTACAATGAGCAGTTCTTC.

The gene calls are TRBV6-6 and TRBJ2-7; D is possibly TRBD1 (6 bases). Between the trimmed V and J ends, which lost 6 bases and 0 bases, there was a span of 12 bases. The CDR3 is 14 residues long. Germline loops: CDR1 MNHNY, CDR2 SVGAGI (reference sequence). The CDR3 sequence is CASSPDSSSYEQYF. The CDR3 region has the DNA TGTGCCAGCAGCCCGGACAGCTCCTCCTACGAGCAGTACTTC.

Written as DNA, the CDR3 is TGTGCCAGCAGCCAATCGAGGATTAACTATGGCTACACCTTC. Protein sequence: CASSQSRINYGYTF. The chain uses TRBV16 and TRBJ1-2; D is undetermined. The V and J ends lost 0 bases and 1 base respectively, with 6 bases between them. The CDR3 runs to 14 residues. Germline V gene data show CDR1 as KGHSY and CDR2 as FQNENV. The full variable domain, completed using reference TRBV16 and TRBJ1-2, is GEEVAQTPKHLVRGEGQKAKLYCAPIKGHSYVFWYQQVLKNEFKFLISFQNENVFDETGMPKERFSAKCLPNSPCSLEIQATKLEDSAVYFCASSQSRINYGYTFGSGTRLTVV.

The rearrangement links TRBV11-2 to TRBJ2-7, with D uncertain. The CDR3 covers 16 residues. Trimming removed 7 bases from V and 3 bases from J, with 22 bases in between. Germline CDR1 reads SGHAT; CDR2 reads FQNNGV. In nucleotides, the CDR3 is TGTGCCAGCACCGATAGATGGAGTGAAATGAACTACGAGCAGTACTTC. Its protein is CASTDRWSEMNYEQYF.

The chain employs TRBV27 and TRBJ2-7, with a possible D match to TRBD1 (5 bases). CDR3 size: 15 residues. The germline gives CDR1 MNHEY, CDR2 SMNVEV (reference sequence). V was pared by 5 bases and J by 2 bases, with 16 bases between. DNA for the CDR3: TGTGCCAGCAGTCCCTTGCAGGGTTTCCCCTACGAGCAGTACTTC. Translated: CASSPLQGFPYEQYF.

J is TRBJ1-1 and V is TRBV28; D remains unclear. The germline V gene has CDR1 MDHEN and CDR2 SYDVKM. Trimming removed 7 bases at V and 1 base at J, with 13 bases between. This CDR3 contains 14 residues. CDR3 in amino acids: CASNPQPQNTEAFF. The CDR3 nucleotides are TGTGCCAGCAATCCACAGCCGCAGAACACTGAAGCTTTCTTT.

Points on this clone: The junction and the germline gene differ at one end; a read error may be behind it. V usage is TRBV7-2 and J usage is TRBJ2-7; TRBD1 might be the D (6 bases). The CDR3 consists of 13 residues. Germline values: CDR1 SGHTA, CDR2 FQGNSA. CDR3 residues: CASSLEQGLMGHF. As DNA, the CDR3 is TGTGCCAGCAGCTTAGAACAGGGATTAATGGGACACTTC.

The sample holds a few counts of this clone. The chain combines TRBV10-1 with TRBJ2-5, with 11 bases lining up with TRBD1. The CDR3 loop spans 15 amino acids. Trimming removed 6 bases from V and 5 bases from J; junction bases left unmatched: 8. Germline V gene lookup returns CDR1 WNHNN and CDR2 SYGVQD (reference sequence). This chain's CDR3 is CASSEDRGLWETQYF. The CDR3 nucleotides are TGCGCCAGCAGCGAGGACAGGGGGCTTTGGGAGACCCAGTACTTC.

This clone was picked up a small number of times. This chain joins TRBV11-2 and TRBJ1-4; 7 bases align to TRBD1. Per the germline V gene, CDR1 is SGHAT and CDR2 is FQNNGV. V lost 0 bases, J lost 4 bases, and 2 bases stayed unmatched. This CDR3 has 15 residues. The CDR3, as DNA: TGTGCCAGCAGCTTAGAGGGGACAGTTAATGAAAAACTGTTTTTT. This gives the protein CASSLEGTVNEKLFF.

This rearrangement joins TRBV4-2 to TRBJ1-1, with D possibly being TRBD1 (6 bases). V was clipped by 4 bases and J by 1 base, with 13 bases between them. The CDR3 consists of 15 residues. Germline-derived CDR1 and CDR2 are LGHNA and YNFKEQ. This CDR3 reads CASSPGHTENTEAFF. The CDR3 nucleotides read TGTGCCAGCAGCCCGGGACATACCGAGAACACTGAAGCTTTCTTT.

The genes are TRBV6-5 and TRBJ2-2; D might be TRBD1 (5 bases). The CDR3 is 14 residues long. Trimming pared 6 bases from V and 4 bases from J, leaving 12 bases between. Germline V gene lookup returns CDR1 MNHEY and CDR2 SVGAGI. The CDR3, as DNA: TGTGCCAGCAGAACCCTCAGGGTCACCGGGGAGCTGTTTTTT. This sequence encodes CASRTLRVTGELFF.

CDR3 sequence: CASSDAGLNTEAFF. The CDR3 DNA reads TGTGCCAGCAGCGATGCGGGCCTAAACACTGAAGCTTTCTTT. V usage is TRBV7-9 and J usage is TRBJ1-1; no clear D. The germline V gene encodes CDR1 SEHNR and CDR2 FQNEAQ (reference sequence). The V and J ends lost 5 bases and 2 bases respectively, with 12 bases between them. The CDR3 length is 14 residues.